This T cell receptor (beta chain) was sequenced during a study of blood T cells in healthy people across ages. This clonotype was detected a few times. What it recognizes is unknown. The V gene lost 6 bases and the J gene lost 4 bases, with 18 bases spanning the gap. The germline gives CDR1 MNHEY, CDR2 SMNVEV (reference sequence). This CDR3 has 15 amino acids. General observations from the study: Fewer expanded clones and more diversity marked long-lived versus aged donors.

Sample-barcoded 5' priming and a J-beta primer mix drove a second PCR of 7 to 11 cycles. Via MiXCR, TCRdb re-called the 5' RACE reads, giving one row per CDR3 protein. The sample shows 1,300,000 or so distinct CDR3 sequences, almost 60% of them seen only once. The genes are TRBV27 and TRBJ2-5; tentative D call: TRBD1 (6 bases). The sample taken for sequencing was blood. The receptor was isolated from a young man in good health. CDR3 sequence reads: CASRGWTVSRETQYF. In nucleotides, the CDR3 is TGTGCCAGCAGAGGTTGGACAGTGTCCAGAGAGACCCAGTACTTC.